Sequencing of this T cell receptor beta chain was carried out in a study of blood T cell repertoires in COVID-19. Looking at the study overall: In each case, the material was cDNA or gDNA derived from T cells, B-cell-depleted T cells, or PBMCs.

This clone was counted once. Trimming removed 5 bases from V and 7 bases from J, with 12 bases in between. CDR1 and CDR2 (germline): MDHEN, SYDVKM. This CDR3 contains 13 residues. Data came from immunoSEQ multiplex PCR; TCRdb stores just in-frame clones and leaves some out. This table holds 200,000 or so clones, approximately 86% found once. Individuals drawn from 24 US areas were roughly 18 to 89 years old. Participants were placed into cohorts based on the clinical history they reported. Sequencing input: PBMCs or T cells enriched from blood (not recorded which). The receptor's source is a middle-aged woman with acute COVID-19. The chain carries TRBV28 and TRBJ2-4; D is perhaps TRBD2 (5 bases). CDR3 loop: CASSPGMGNIQYF. The CDR3, as DNA: TGTGCCAGCAGTCCCGGGATGGGGAACATTCAGTACTTC.